These T cell receptor beta chains were read from a single sample in a study of beta chain features in type 1 diabetes. The repertoire was sequenced with immunoSEQ multiplex PCR; TCRdb's copy has only in-frame clones and lacks some. The sample contains roughly 450,000 clones, about 15% of which appear only once. The sequencing input was naive CD4+ T cells from blood. Source of these receptors: a man aged 30 to 45 in good health. CDR3s include the opening cysteine and the closing phenylalanine or tryptophan. A D gene is named only where the DNA matches it firmly. Expanded clones get a size class; other rows say once, few or many, or leave the size out.

V gene: TRBV7-4
J gene: TRBJ1-3
D gene: -
clone size: few
CDR3 length: 14
CDR3 protein: CASSLEVPRNTIYF
CDR3 DNA: TGTGCCAGCAGCTTAGAGGTACCTCGGAACACCATATATTTT

V gene: TRBV7-2
J gene: TRBJ2-2
D gene: -
clone size: -
CDR3 length: 17
CDR3 protein: CASSPSGTGGNTGELFF
CDR3 DNA: TGTGCCAGCAGCCCGTCGGGAACCGGAGGGAACACCGGGGAGCTGTTTTTT

V gene: TRBV1
J gene: TRBJ2-1
D gene: -
clone size: -
CDR3 length: 13
CDR3 protein: CTSSQLSGYEQFF
CDR3 DNA: TGCACCAGCAGCCAGCTTTCGGGGTATGAGCAGTTCTTC

V gene: TRBV4-3
J gene: TRBJ1-2
D gene: -
clone size: few
CDR3 length: 13
CDR3 protein: CASSQDRVVGYTF
CDR3 DNA: TGCGCCAGCAGCCAAGATCGGGTCGTTGGCTACACCTTC

V gene: TRBV9
J gene: TRBJ2-3
D gene: TRBD2
clone size: -
CDR3 length: 15
CDR3 protein: CASSVSGSGTDTQYF
CDR3 DNA: TGTGCCAGCAGCGTTAGCGGGAGCGGGACAGATACGCAGTATTTT

V gene: TRBV7-3
J gene: TRBJ2-1
D gene: TRBD2
clone size: -
CDR3 length: 18
CDR3 protein: CASSLLAGGPSSYNEQFF
CDR3 DNA: TGTGCCAGCAGCTTGCTAGCGGGAGGCCCTAGCTCCTACAATGAGCAGTTCTTC

V gene: TRBV30
J gene: TRBJ1-2
D gene: -
clone size: -
CDR3 length: 13
CDR3 protein: CAWSAPLGPGYTF
CDR3 DNA: TGTGCCTGGAGTGCCCCATTGGGCCCTGGCTACACCTTC

V gene: TRBV2
J gene: TRBJ2-5
D gene: -
clone size: few
CDR3 length: 14
CDR3 protein: CASVIQLDSKSQYF
CDR3 DNA: TGTGCCAGCGTTATACAGCTGGACTCCAAGAGTCAGTACTTC

V gene: TRBV4-1
J gene: TRBJ2-5
D gene: -
clone size: -
CDR3 length: 14
CDR3 protein: CASSQDGSQETQYF
CDR3 DNA: TGCGCCAGCAGCCAAGATGGCAGCCAAGAGACCCAGTACTTC

V gene: TRBV4-1
J gene: TRBJ2-5
D gene: -
clone size: -
CDR3 length: 14
CDR3 protein: CASSHRFSQETQYF
CDR3 DNA: TGCGCCAGCAGCCACCGTTTTAGCCAAGAGACCCAGTACTTC

V gene: TRBV30
J gene: TRBJ2-1
D gene: TRBD2
clone size: few
CDR3 length: 17
CDR3 protein: CAWSARTSGITYNEQFF
CDR3 DNA: TGTGCCTGGAGTGCCCGGACTAGCGGGATTACCTACAATGAGCAGTTCTTC

V gene: TRBV4-3
J gene: TRBJ2-3
D gene: -
clone size: -
CDR3 length: 15
CDR3 protein: CASSQDQGPTDTQYF
CDR3 DNA: TGCGCCAGCAGCCAAGATCAGGGACCGACAGATACGCAGTATTTT

V gene: TRBV5-4
J gene: TRBJ2-3
D gene: TRBD2
clone size: -
CDR3 length: 18
CDR3 protein: CASSSGLAGGFRQDTQYF
CDR3 DNA: TGTGCCAGCAGCTCAGGACTAGCGGGGGGGTTTCGTCAAGATACGCAGTATTTT

V gene: TRBV9
J gene: TRBJ2-1
D gene: TRBD1
clone size: many
CDR3 length: 14
CDR3 protein: CASNARTGLDEQFF
CDR3 DNA: TGTGCCAGCAATGCCAGGACAGGTTTGGATGAGCAGTTCTTC

V gene: TRBV4-3
J gene: TRBJ1-5
D gene: -
clone size: -
CDR3 length: 15
CDR3 protein: CASSQVLGVGQPQHF
CDR3 DNA: TGCGCCAGCAGCCAAGTTTTGGGGGTTGGGCAGCCCCAGCATTTT

V gene: TRBV5-4
J gene: TRBJ2-1
D gene: TRBD2
clone size: few
CDR3 length: 14
CDR3 protein: CASSSPASGSEQFF
CDR3 DNA: TGTGCCAGCAGCTCGCCGGCTAGCGGGAGTGAGCAGTTCTTC

V gene: TRBV5-4
J gene: TRBJ2-5
D gene: -
clone size: -
CDR3 length: 14
CDR3 protein: CASSSGIVQETQYF
CDR3 DNA: TGTGCCAGCAGCTCGGGCATCGTCCAAGAGACCCAGTACTTC

V gene: TRBV5-1
J gene: TRBJ2-1
D gene: TRBD2
clone size: -
CDR3 length: 16
CDR3 protein: CASSLARIAGGNEQFF
CDR3 DNA: TGCGCCAGCAGCTTGGCCAGGATAGCGGGAGGCAATGAGCAGTTCTTC

V gene: TRBV4-1
J gene: TRBJ1-1
D gene: TRBD1
clone size: -
CDR3 length: 15
CDR3 protein: CASSHPGTANTEAFF
CDR3 DNA: TGCGCCAGCAGCCATCCGGGGACAGCGAACACTGAAGCTTTCTTT

V gene: TRBV29-1
J gene: TRBJ2-7
D gene: TRBD1
clone size: -
CDR3 length: 14
CDR3 protein: CSVDRDRGSGEQYF
CDR3 DNA: TGCAGCGTTGATCGGGACAGGGGTTCGGGCGAGCAGTACTTC

V gene: TRBV7-2
J gene: TRBJ2-3
D gene: TRBD2
clone size: -
CDR3 length: 15
CDR3 protein: CASSLTSGSTDTQYF
CDR3 DNA: TGTGCCAGCAGCTTAACTAGCGGGAGTACAGATACGCAGTATTTT

V gene: TRBV9
J gene: TRBJ2-3
D gene: -
clone size: -
CDR3 length: 16
CDR3 protein: CASSARDAVSRDTQYF
CDR3 DNA: TGTGCCAGCAGCGCCAGGGACGCCGTTTCACGGGATACGCAGTATTTT

V gene: TRBV19
J gene: TRBJ2-1
D gene: TRBD2
clone size: few
CDR3 length: 17
CDR3 protein: CASSIPLAGGPKNEQFF
CDR3 DNA: TGTGCCAGTAGTATCCCGTTAGCGGGAGGGCCGAAGAATGAGCAGTTCTTC

V gene: TRBV13
J gene: TRBJ1-2
D gene: -
clone size: -
CDR3 length: 12
CDR3 protein: CASSSSGDGYTF
CDR3 DNA: TGTGCCAGCAGCTCCTCAGGGGACGGCTACACCTTC

V gene: TRBV11-3
J gene: TRBJ2-1
D gene: TRBD2
clone size: few
CDR3 length: 15
CDR3 protein: CASSLILAGGDEQFF
CDR3 DNA: TGTGCCAGCAGCTTGATTCTAGCGGGAGGGGATGAGCAGTTCTTC

V gene: TRBV29-1
J gene: TRBJ1-5
D gene: -
clone size: -
CDR3 length: 14
CDR3 protein: CSVGEPGMGQPQHF
CDR3 DNA: TGCAGCGTTGGGGAACCAGGGATGGGTCAGCCCCAGCATTTT

V gene: TRBV23-1
J gene: TRBJ1-5
D gene: -
clone size: few
CDR3 length: 12
CDR3 protein: CASTDTHLPQHF
CDR3 DNA: TGCGCCAGCACTGACACCCACTTGCCCCAGCATTTT

V gene: TRBV2
J gene: TRBJ2-3
D gene: -
clone size: few
CDR3 length: 15
CDR3 protein: CASSEAWGGTDTQYF
CDR3 DNA: TGTGCCAGCAGTGAAGCGTGGGGGGGCACAGATACGCAGTATTTT

V gene: TRBV11-3
J gene: TRBJ2-3
D gene: -
clone size: -
CDR3 length: 14
CDR3 protein: CASSLGLNSDTQYF
CDR3 DNA: TGTGCCAGCAGCTTAGGTCTCAACAGTGATACGCAGTATTTT

V gene: TRBV5-1
J gene: TRBJ2-1
D gene: -
clone size: -
CDR3 length: 15
CDR3 protein: CASKVADPPGGEQFF
CDR3 DNA: TGCGCCAGCAAGGTAGCGGACCCTCCAGGCGGGGAGCAGTTCTTC

V gene: TRBV4-3
J gene: TRBJ2-5
D gene: TRBD2
clone size: few
CDR3 length: 13
CDR3 protein: CASSQDLRGAQYF
CDR3 DNA: TGCGCCAGCAGCCAAGACCTCCGGGGGGCCCAGTACTTC

V gene: TRBV7-2
J gene: TRBJ2-4
D gene: TRBD2
clone size: -
CDR3 length: 16
CDR3 protein: CASSLASGGVKNIQYF
CDR3 DNA: TGTGCCAGCAGCTTAGCTAGCGGGGGGGTCAAAAACATTCAGTACTTC

V gene: TRBV11-2
J gene: TRBJ2-5
D gene: -
clone size: -
CDR3 length: 14
CDR3 protein: CASSPSGGLETQYF
CDR3 DNA: TGTGCCAGCAGCCCCTCTGGGGGATTGGAGACCCAGTACTTC

V gene: TRBV7-2
J gene: TRBJ1-2
D gene: TRBD1
clone size: -
CDR3 length: 15
CDR3 protein: CASSPAQGAIGGYTF
CDR3 DNA: TGTGCCAGCAGCCCCGCGCAGGGGGCCATAGGGGGCTACACCTTC

V gene: TRBV7-8
J gene: TRBJ2-3
D gene: -
clone size: -
CDR3 length: 16
CDR3 protein: CASSLVGPPGPDTQYF
CDR3 DNA: TGTGCCAGCAGCTTAGTAGGCCCCCCAGGCCCAGATACGCAGTATTTT

V gene: TRBV7-2
J gene: TRBJ2-5
D gene: -
clone size: -
CDR3 length: 16
CDR3 protein: CASSLGAGEIRETQYF
CDR3 DNA: TGTGCCAGCAGCTTAGGGGCAGGGGAGATCCGAGAGACCCAGTACTTC

V gene: TRBV27
J gene: TRBJ2-1
D gene: -
clone size: -
CDR3 length: 14
CDR3 protein: CASSLGGRMNEQFF
CDR3 DNA: TGTGCCAGCAGTTTAGGTGGCAGGATGAATGAGCAGTTCTTC

V gene: TRBV25-1
J gene: TRBJ2-1
D gene: TRBD1
clone size: few
CDR3 length: 16
CDR3 protein: CASSEFKQGTYNEQFF
CDR3 DNA: TGTGCCAGCAGTGAATTCAAACAGGGGACGTACAATGAGCAGTTCTTC

V gene: TRBV5-1
J gene: TRBJ1-2
D gene: -
clone size: -
CDR3 length: 15
CDR3 protein: CASSRTGPANYGYTF
CDR3 DNA: TGCGCCAGCAGCAGAACAGGGCCGGCTAACTATGGCTACACCTTC

V gene: TRBV6-5
J gene: TRBJ1-1
D gene: -
clone size: few
CDR3 length: 14
CDR3 protein: CASGQNREDTEAFF
CDR3 DNA: TGTGCCAGCGGTCAGAACAGGGAGGACACTGAAGCTTTCTTT

V gene: TRBV19
J gene: TRBJ2-7
D gene: -
clone size: few
CDR3 length: 11
CDR3 protein: CASSTGEEQYF
CDR3 DNA: TGTGCCAGTAGTACCGGAGAAGAGCAGTACTTC

V gene: TRBV23-1
J gene: TRBJ2-4
D gene: TRBD1
clone size: -
CDR3 length: 16
CDR3 protein: CAISRIQGEAKNIQYF
CDR3 DNA: TGCGCCATCAGCCGGATACAGGGGGAAGCCAAAAACATTCAGTACTTC

V gene: TRBV5-1
J gene: TRBJ2-1
D gene: TRBD2
clone size: few
CDR3 length: 14
CDR3 protein: CASSSLDGGNEQFF
CDR3 DNA: TGCGCCAGCAGCTCCCTCGACGGGGGGAATGAGCAGTTCTTC

V gene: TRBV11-2
J gene: TRBJ2-7
D gene: -
clone size: few
CDR3 length: 14
CDR3 protein: CASSLGPGGYEQYF
CDR3 DNA: TGTGCCAGCAGCTTAGGTCCGGGTGGGTACGAGCAGTACTTC

V gene: TRBV9
J gene: TRBJ1-5
D gene: TRBD1
clone size: few
CDR3 length: 14
CDR3 protein: CASSVQGGNQPQHF
CDR3 DNA: TGTGCCAGCAGCGTGCAGGGGGGCAATCAGCCCCAGCATTTT

V gene: TRBV2
J gene: TRBJ2-3
D gene: TRBD2
clone size: -
CDR3 length: 17
CDR3 protein: CASIVASGRVVTDTQYF
CDR3 DNA: TGTGCCAGCATAGTGGCTAGCGGGAGAGTCGTCACAGATACGCAGTATTTT

V gene: TRBV7-2
J gene: TRBJ1-2
D gene: TRBD1
clone size: few
CDR3 length: 19
CDR3 protein: CASSLLLRIRQGWSYGYTF
CDR3 DNA: TGTGCCAGCAGCTTATTGTTAAGAATCCGACAGGGGTGGAGCTATGGCTACACCTTC

V gene: TRBV2
J gene: TRBJ2-4
D gene: -
clone size: -
CDR3 length: 15
CDR3 protein: CASSGLDGLLNIQYF
CDR3 DNA: TGTGCCAGCAGTGGACTAGATGGGCTACTTAACATTCAGTACTTC

V gene: TRBV7-2
J gene: TRBJ2-5
D gene: -
clone size: few
CDR3 length: 13
CDR3 protein: CASRAVGGETQYF
CDR3 DNA: TGTGCCAGCAGAGCGGTTGGGGGCGAGACCCAGTACTTC

V gene: TRBV11-2
J gene: TRBJ2-1
D gene: TRBD2
clone size: -
CDR3 length: 16
CDR3 protein: CASSFHGTSGYNEQFF
CDR3 DNA: TGTGCCAGCAGCTTTCACGGGACTAGCGGCTACAATGAGCAGTTCTTC

V gene: TRBV6-6
J gene: TRBJ1-2
D gene: -
clone size: -
CDR3 length: 13
CDR3 protein: CASSYRVGYGYTF
CDR3 DNA: TGTGCCAGCAGTTATCGAGTAGGCTATGGCTACACCTTC